The subject of this entry is one T cell receptor beta chain. The library targeted TCRbeta and was prepared with unique molecular identifiers. Each CDR3 protein is one row after TCRdb ran MiXCR on the PCR reads. The sample has about 400,000 distinct CDR3 sequences, about 20% seen once; the top ten hold less than 4.5%. The source of the sample is a study of T-cell reconstitution after alpha-beta-depleted transplantation in children. Sample: PBMCs from the stem cell graft donor, taken from the stem cell graft. The source of this sequence is a human donor who donated a stem cell graft to a child with acute myeloid leukemia.

The CDR3 DNA reads TGTGCCAGCATTCCTAATAAAATTGAGCCCCAGCATTTT. It codes for CASIPNKIEPQHF. This chain links TRBV28 with TRBJ1-5; D is undetermined. CDR3 length: 13 amino acids. Germline CDR1 MDHEN, CDR2 SYDVKM. V was pared by 7 bases and J by 8 bases, with 15 bases between.